This passage covers 26 T cell receptor beta chains from one sample sequenced in a study of T cell responses to AZD1222 COVID-19 vaccine. Profiled with immunoSEQ multiplex PCR; TCRdb holds only in-frame clones, not every one. The table shows more than 150,000 clones, with about 90% occurring only once. The sample here was peripheral blood, taken 28 days after the second AZD1222 dose. These receptors were collected from an adult who received the AZD1222 COVID-19 vaccine.

This sequence joins TRBV10-3 and TRBJ1-5; TRBD1 aligns across 9 bases. Trimming took 4 bases from V and 4 from J; bases not matched to a gene: 5. The CDR3 runs to 15 residues. Germline lookup yields CDR1 ENHRY and CDR2 SYGVKD. The CDR3 sequence is CAISGTGAANQPQHF. CDR3 in DNA: TGTGCCATCAGTGGGACAGGGGCCGCGAATCAGCCCCAGCATTTT.

The chain recombines TRBV11-3 with TRBJ2-1; D not resolved. The CDR3 totals 14 residues. V lost 2 bases, J lost 7 bases, and 12 bases lay in between. Germline values: CDR1 SGHNT, CDR2 YENEEA. The CDR3 coding sequence is TGTGCCAGCAGCTTACCAGAACAAAGAAATGAGCAGTTCTTC. This sequence encodes CASSLPEQRNEQFF.

V usage is TRBV27 and J usage is TRBJ2-2, with D maybe TRBD1 (6 bases). V lost 3 bases and J 0 bases, leaving 20 bases between the germline ends. This CDR3 region has 19 residues. Looked up from germline, CDR1 is MNHEY and CDR2 is SMNVEV (reference sequence). The CDR3 is CASSFLQQGYIANTGELFF. The CDR3 region has the DNA TGTGCCAGCAGTTTCCTCCAACAGGGCTACATCGCGAACACCGGGGAGCTGTTTTTT.

The chain joins TRBV6-5 to TRBJ1-2; TRBD1 agrees at 9 bases. The CDR3 totals 14 residues. CDR1 is MNHEY and CDR2 is SVGAGI in the germline V gene. V shed 5 bases, J shed 5 bases, and the junction held 6 bases outside the gene matches. The chain's CDR3 is CASSRRQGEYGYTF. The CDR3, as DNA: TGTGCCAGCAGTCGCCGACAGGGGGAATATGGCTACACCTTC.

V is TRBV7-2 and J is TRBJ2-7; D remains unclear. Germline V gene sequence: CDR1 SGHTA, CDR2 FQGNSA. The V and J ends lost 1 base and 9 bases respectively, with 10 bases between them. CDR3 length equals 12 residues. The CDR3, as DNA: TGTGCCAGCAGCTTAGTTCAAGGCGGGCAGTACTTC. This translates into CASSLVQGGQYF.

The chain links TRBV21-1 to TRBJ1-2; the D call TRBD1 from the table was never checked on the DNA. TRBV21-1 is an annotated pseudogene. The CDR3 is made up of 16 amino acids. In DNA form, the CDR3 reads TGTGCCAGCAGCAAAGTGTGGAACAGGGGATCATGGGGCTACACCTTC. Translating it yields CASSKVWNRGSWGYTF.

There are a few counts of this clone. This chain connects TRBV7-9 to TRBJ2-2; D is ambiguous. Trimming cost V 6 bases and J 5 bases, with 4 bases left between them. CDR1 SEHNR and CDR2 FQNEAQ come from the germline V gene (reference sequence). The CDR3 has 11 amino acids. The CDR3 loop is CASSITGELFF. The CDR3 DNA sequence: TGTGCCAGCAGTATTACCGGGGAGCTGTTTTTT.

The chain has TRBV7-2 and TRBJ2-3, with 7 bases matching TRBD2. This CDR3 spans 15 amino acids. Germline values: CDR1 SGHTA, CDR2 FQGNSA. V lost 1 base to trimming and J lost 6 bases; unmatched junction nucleotides: 7. This CDR3 reads CASSLDGGSYDTQYF. CDR3 nucleotide sequence: TGTGCCAGCAGCTTAGATGGCGGGAGTTATGATACGCAGTATTTT.

The chain uses TRBV18 and TRBJ1-2; 9 bases agree with TRBD1. Germline CDR1 reads KGHSH; CDR2 reads LQKENI. The V segment lost 4 bases and the J segment 3 bases; nucleotides outside the gene matches: 6. The CDR3 covers 15 residues. The CDR3 region is CASSQPDRGDYGYTF. CDR3 DNA sequence: TGTGCCAGCTCACAACCGGACAGGGGAGACTATGGCTACACCTTC.

DNA for the CDR3: TGTGCCAGCAGCCGTACTTCGGGAGTCAATGAGCAGTTCTTC. It is translated as CASSRTSGVNEQFF. J is TRBJ2-1 and V is TRBV6-6; D perhaps matches TRBD2 (6 bases). The CDR3 is 14 residues long. The V gene's germline CDR1 is MNHNY and CDR2 SVGAGI (reference sequence). Trimming removed 6 bases from V and 6 bases from J, with 15 bases in between.

This rearrangement joins TRBV11-2 to TRBJ1-1; D gene unclear. V was trimmed by 5 bases and J by 3 bases, leaving 16 bases between them. Germline CDR1 SGHAT, CDR2 FQNNGV. This CDR3 has 15 amino acids. The CDR3 nucleotides read TGTGCCAGCAGCCCTCACCGGGAGGAGGACACTGAAGCTTTCTTT. It yields the protein CASSPHREEDTEAFF.

The chain carries TRBV5-8 and TRBJ2-5, with a tentative D call TRBD2 (6 bases). Germline assignment: CDR1 SGHTS and CDR2 YDEGEE. The CDR3 sequence is 14 residues long. Trimming took off 4 bases at V and 4 bases at J, with 14 bases between the two ends. In DNA form, the CDR3 reads TGTGCCAGCAGCCGCCGGAGGGGACTAGAGACCCAGTACTTC. Amino acids: CASSRRRGLETQYF.

The CDR3 nucleotides read TGTGCCAGTAGTCGGCCGGTCCGTAGGACACCTCTTTTCAACTATGGCTACACCTTC. This encodes CASSRPVRRTPLFNYGYTF. This chain uses TRBV19 with TRBJ1-2, with D possibly being TRBD1 (5 bases). This CDR3 region has 19 residues. Trimming removed 5 bases at V and 2 bases at J, with 27 bases between. Germline lookup yields CDR1 LNHDA and CDR2 SQIVND (reference sequence).

The rearrangement joins TRBV15 to TRBJ2-1, with TRBD1 as a possible D gene (5 bases). CDR3 size: 15 residues. Germline V gives CDR1 LNHNV, CDR2 YYDKDF (reference sequence). V lost 1 base and J 7 bases, leaving 14 bases between the germline ends. As DNA, the CDR3 is TGTGCCACCAGCAGAGTTAGGGAAGGGGCGAATGAGCAGTTCTTC. Its protein product is CATSRVREGANEQFF.

The J gene is TRBJ1-6, the V gene TRBV18; no clear D. The CDR3 runs to 12 residues. From germline, CDR1 is KGHSH and CDR2 LQKENI. V was shortened by 6 bases and J by 4 bases, with 4 bases between the two germline ends. Here the CDR3 DNA reads TGTGCCAGCTCCGATTATAATTCACCCCTCCACTTT. It is translated as CASSDYNSPLHF.

The V call is TRBV14, the J call TRBJ1-2; D not certain. CDR1 and CDR2 (germline): SGHDN, FVKESK. CDR3 length: 14 amino acids. V was pared by 4 bases and J by 8 bases, with 17 bases between. The CDR3 DNA is TGTGCCAGCAGCCCCCCCGGCGGCTGGAGGGGCTACACCTTC. Its protein is CASSPPGGWRGYTF.

The V and J genes are TRBV3-1 (or the pseudogene TRBV3-2) and TRBJ1-6; 11 bases agree with TRBD1. Germline CDR1 and CDR2: LGHDT and YNNKEL (reference sequence). The V segment lost 4 bases and the J segment 3 bases; nucleotides outside the gene matches: 2. The CDR3 sequence is 16 residues long. CDR3 nucleotide sequence: TGTGCCAGCAGCCGGGACAGGGGGGTCTATAATTCACCCCTCCACTTT. Translating it yields CASSRDRGVYNSPLHF.

This clone was counted between two and nine times. V gene TRBV6-4 combines with J gene TRBJ1-2; 10 bases align to TRBD1. V lost 0 bases, J lost 8 bases, and 6 bases stayed unmatched. From germline, CDR1 is MRHNA and CDR2 SNTAGT. The CDR3 spans 15 residues. CDR3 protein: CASSDSGQGTGGYTF. The CDR3 region has the DNA TGTGCCAGCAGTGACTCGGGACAGGGGACGGGGGGCTACACCTTC.

V usage is TRBV30 and J usage is TRBJ2-2; 10 bases align to TRBD1. The CDR3 covers 15 residues. V gave up 2 bases and J gave up 8 bases; unmatched junction bases: 8. Germline V gives CDR1 GTSNPN, CDR2 SVGIG (reference sequence). For the CDR3, the DNA is TGTGCCTGGAGTTCCAGGGACAGGGGTGCGGGGGAGCTGTTTTTT. It encodes CAWSSRDRGAGELFF.

The genes are TRBV18 and TRBJ1-4, with 7 bases identical to TRBD1. The CDR3 has 16 residues. Germline V gene sequence: CDR1 KGHSH, CDR2 LQKENI. With 2 bases clipped from V and 7 bases from J, the junction kept 10 bases outside the gene matches. The CDR3 DNA follows: TGTGCCAGCTCACCAAATCTAGGGGGCGGCGGTGAAAAACTGTTTTTT. It translates to CASSPNLGGGGEKLFF.

This chain uses TRBV28 with TRBJ1-1; 8 bases are a match to TRBD1. Germline-derived CDR1 and CDR2 are MDHEN and SYDVKM. The V segment lost 3 bases and the J segment 4 bases; nucleotides outside the gene matches: 16. The CDR3 sequence is 18 residues long. The CDR3 nucleotides read TGTGCCAGCAGTTTCCCCTCGACAGGGGCGGGAGTTAGCACTGAAGCTTTCTTT. Encoded protein: CASSFPSTGAGVSTEAFF.

The chain carries TRBV20-1 and TRBJ2-1; the D is unclear. The CDR3 consists of 11 residues. V was clipped by 5 bases and J by 7 bases, with 9 bases between them. From germline, CDR1 is DFQATT and CDR2 SNEGSKA (reference sequence). CDR3 nucleotide sequence: TGCAGTGCTTCCATGGGGAATGAGCAGTTCTTC. The encoded protein is CSASMGNEQFF.

The J gene is TRBJ2-7, the V gene TRBV4-3; possibly TRBD2 for D (6 bases). Between the trimmed V and J ends, which lost 0 bases and 3 bases, there was a span of 18 bases. This CDR3 is built from 17 residues. The germline V gene encodes CDR1 LGHNA and CDR2 YSLEER. The CDR3 protein is CASSQDGGTQNYYEQYF. The CDR3 nucleotides read TGCGCCAGCAGCCAAGATGGGGGGACCCAAAACTACTACGAGCAGTACTTC.

The gene calls are TRBV15 and TRBJ1-3; D is perhaps TRBD1 (5 bases). V was cut by 6 bases and J by 0 bases, with 15 bases left in between. Germline CDR1 reads LNHNV; CDR2 reads YYDKDF (reference sequence). The CDR3 covers 16 residues. The CDR3 DNA follows: TGTGCCACCAGTTTTGGGCCGGGGGGCTCTGGAAACACCATATATTTT. This codes for CATSFGPGGSGNTIYF.

V usage is TRBV5-1 and J usage is TRBJ1-2, with D hard to call. There are 15 residues in the CDR3. CDR1 is SGHRS and CDR2 is YFSETQ in the germline V gene. Trimming shortened V by 4 bases and J by 6 bases, and 19 bases separated the two germline ends. Here the CDR3 reads CASSNGMAIGDGYTF. The CDR3 bases are TGCGCCAGCAGCAACGGAATGGCCATTGGGGATGGCTACACCTTC.

The V call is TRBV27, the J call TRBJ2-1; TRBD2 matches 9 bases. The CDR3 is made up of 15 amino acids. Germline V CDR1 and CDR2: MNHEY, SMNVEV (reference sequence). Trimming cost V 6 bases and J 2 bases; bases outside gene matches: 5. This chain's CDR3 is CASSPGLATYNEQFF. The CDR3 nucleotides read TGTGCCAGCAGCCCGGGACTAGCCACCTACAATGAGCAGTTCTTC.